What follows describes a single T cell receptor (beta chain). The data originate from a study of blood T cell repertoires in COVID-19. Across the whole study: Acute and convalescent COVID-19 specimens originated in the United States, Italy and Spain.

Germline CDR1 MGHRA, CDR2 YSYEKL. CDR3 length: 16 amino acids. The V end was cut by 0 bases, the J end by 6 bases, with 15 bases between. Original data processing: The authors estimated nucleated cell counts from reference gene primer amplification. Libraries were prepared by immunoSEQ multiplex PCR; TCRdb keeps only in-frame clonotypes and omits some of them. That table furnishes V, J and clone size, whereas the DNA furnished D and trimming. The sample yields 190,000 or so clones, around nine tenths seen once. Sample: peripheral blood. This chain links TRBV4-1 with TRBJ1-3; possibly TRBD1 for D (6 bases). This clonotype was sampled from a woman under 30 who had recovered from COVID-19. CDR3 residues: CASSQDTVGGQNTIYF. CDR3 nucleotide sequence: TGCGCCAGCAGCCAAGATACGGTTGGGGGCCAAAACACCATATATTTT.